This T cell receptor beta chain is from a study of high-grade serous ovarian cancer treatment subgroups (dated by TCRdb to about 2021). Context from the whole study: Sequencing yielded a mean of about 14,000 reads and 7,000 to 9,000 unique TCR beta rearrangements per sample. One primary tumor sample and two metastatic tumor samples were contributed by each patient, so that 90 to 100 samples were obtained in total. TCR beta repertoires were profiled in patients with high-grade serous ovarian cancer who were grouped, under a laparoscopic triage algorithm, by complete gross resection or by neoadjuvant chemotherapy response. Of the 30 or so patients in the cohort, around ten had no residual disease after primary surgery (R0), around ten were excellent NACT responders, and around ten were poor NACT responders.

On this clone: Which antigen it targets is not known. No base quality values were provided; no much bigger clone lies one nucleotide off.

Tumor samples were collected prior to definitive surgery or chemotherapy. Genomic DNA was extracted by the MD Anderson Biospecimen Extraction Resource, and TCR sequencing was done by the MD Anderson Cancer Genomics Laboratory. The paper's findings and limits, for the study overall: Repertoire similarity between tumors from the same patient ranged from about 0.1 to 0.8, while tumors from different patients showed almost no similarity. The TCR repertoire analyses centered on CDR3, and CDR1 and CDR2 were not analyzed. TCR clonal relatedness showed a positive correlation with neoantigen level and a trend toward positive correlation with copy number variation and mutation load from whole-genome sequencing. Spatial information was not captured by bulk tumor TCR sequencing, so insight into HGSC tumor complexity and diversity was limited.

High-throughput TCR profiling via ImmunoSEQ was performed on the roughly 81 tumor samples. The published analysis was carried out like this. Richness (unique productive sequences), clonality, evenness and relatedness were included as repertoire diversity metrics, and similarity between samples was assessed with the Bhattacharyya coefficient. In a sensitivity analysis, TCRs with fewer than two reads were excluded, and consistent conclusions were obtained. TCRdb took over this immuneACCESS table, retaining in-frame rearrangements with V and J assigned. Such tables are incomplete; in checked studies, under half of the missing clones stem from an unresolved V gene, and the remainder is unexplained. Clonal size and the V and J genes are those of that table, whereas D and trimming came from the DNA. In this sample the table shows nearly 15,000 clones, about 86% of which occur a single time. Around 6.4% of the sample is taken by the ten largest.

The TCR comes from a human donor with high-grade serous ovarian cancer. Sample: tumor tissue.

In nucleotide form, the sequence is TGCGCCAGCTTTGGAACCCCTCGGCGGGGGCCGAACACCGGGGAGCTGTTTTTT. Translated, it gives CASFGTPRRGPNTGELFF. The chain couples TRBV10-2 to TRBJ2-2, and perhaps TRBD2 as D gene, on 7 matching bases. V is shortened by 8 bases, J by 0 bases, and the region joining them spans 22 bases. Inclusive of the bounding cysteine and phenylalanine, the CDR3 is 18 residues long. Only the CDR3 portion is preserved as DNA: 54 bases, with reading frame beginning at the first base. The germline V gene encodes CDR1 WSHSY and CDR2 SAAADI.